This T cell receptor (beta chain) was obtained from a study of shared clonotypes between healthy human individuals. The study's findings and limits: Sorted-subset sequencing, rarefaction showed, was incomplete despite large depth.

An even split of each subset's genomic DNA across several immunoSEQ plates was performed. Clones were read by immunoSEQ multiplex PCR, and TCRdb kept only the in-frame ones, dropping some. The sample consists of about 1.4 million clones, around 97% of them appearing once. Germline lookup yields CDR1 WNHNN and CDR2 SYGVQD (reference sequence). Trimming removed 3 bases from V and 3 bases from J, with 6 bases in between. CDR3 length: 13 residues. On this clone: The antigen remains undetermined.

This TCR was recovered from a man aged 25 to 40 in good health. Sequenced: naive CD4+ T cells sorted from blood. Indicated subset: CD45RA+ positively selected. J is TRBJ2-1 and V is TRBV10-1; unclear D gene. CDR3 sequence reads: CASSDSSYNEQFF. The CDR3 bases are TGCGCCAGCAGTGATTCCAGCTACAATGAGCAGTTCTTC.